This T cell receptor beta chain stems from a study of chemoradiotherapy in HPV16-positive cancers. The data were produced by immunoSEQ multiplex PCR, yet TCRdb's version contains in-frame clones alone and is incomplete. Altogether under 800 clones are present, 85% to 90% being singletons, with the ten largest covering about 4.9%. About this clone itself: A junction boundary mismatches the germline segment, possibly from a read error.

Germline V gene data show CDR1 as SGHTA and CDR2 as FQGNSA. CDR3 size: 11 residues. The TCR was taken from a human donor with HPV-associated anogenital cancer. The rearrangement joins TRBV7-2 to TRBJ1-1; the match to TRBD1 covers 7 bases. The sample in question was tumor tissue, obtained from a patient who underwent chemoradiotherapy. The CDR3 coding sequence is TGTGCCAGCAGCCTACAGGGGCCCCCGTTTTTT. It codes for CASSLQGPPFF.